This is a list of T cell receptor beta chains from one sample in a study of T cell responses to AZD1222 COVID-19 vaccine. This table comes from immunoSEQ multiplex PCR, and its TCRdb copy is limited to in-frame clones, with some not included. The table lists about 82,000 clones, roughly 85% of them singletons. Source: peripheral blood, taken 28 days after the second AZD1222 dose. All receptors derive from an adult who received the AZD1222 COVID-19 vaccine. The CDR3 runs from the conserved cysteine through the conserved F or W. D genes are given only for firm matches. Size is stated for part of the rows, as once, few or many counts, or as a class when the clone is expanded.

d_call,clone_size,v_call,j_call,cdr3_nt,cdr3_aa
TRBD1,-,TRBV6-6,TRBJ1-5,TGTGCCACCGTGACAGGGATGAATCAGCCCCAGCATTTT,CATVTGMNQPQHF
TRBD2,-,TRBV19,TRBJ2-2,TGTGCCAGTCGCCCCCTCGGGCGGGAGCTCACCGGGGAGCTGTTTTTT,CASRPLGRELTGELFF
-,few,TRBV21-1,TRBJ2-7,TGTGCCAGCAGCAAAGCCCCGGACTACGAGCAGTACTTC,CASSKAPDYEQYF
-,-,TRBV7-9,TRBJ2-5,TGTGCCAGCAGCTTAGTCCGGTTGACCCAGTACTTC,CASSLVRLTQYF
-,-,TRBV6-5,TRBJ1-3,TGTGCCAGCAGTTACTCTTTGGGAAATGGAAACACCATATATTTT,CASSYSLGNGNTIYF
TRBD1,-,TRBV30,TRBJ1-1,TGTGCCTGGAGTGTCCCGCCAGGGGGTAACACTGAAGCTTTCTTT,CAWSVPPGGNTEAFF
-,-,TRBV7-2,TRBJ1-4,TGTGCCAGCAGCTTAGTGAGGGGAGGGGATGAAAAACTGTTTTTT,CASSLVRGGDEKLFF
TRBD1,-,TRBV29-1,TRBJ2-7,TGCAGCGCCGGGACAGGGTTCTACGAGCAGTACTTC,CSAGTGFYEQYF
-,few,TRBV14,TRBJ2-5,TGTGCCAGCAGCCGGCAGCAAGAGACCCAGTACTTC,CASSRQQETQYF
-,-,TRBV5-4,TRBJ2-2,TGTGCCAGCAGCCTTATAGGAAGCACCGGGGAGCTGTTTTTT,CASSLIGSTGELFF
-,-,TRBV5-6,TRBJ2-4,TGTGCCAGCAGCTTTTTCGGAACCCAAAACATTCAGTACTTC,CASSFFGTQNIQYF
-,-,TRBV7-2,TRBJ1-6,TGTGCCAGCAGCTTATCATCCCCAGGGAATAATTCACCCCTCCACTTT,CASSLSSPGNNSPLHF
-,-,TRBV9,TRBJ2-7,TGTGCCAGCAGCGTAGGTTCTAGCGCGAGCTCCTACGAGCAGTACTTC,CASSVGSSASSYEQYF
-,-,TRBV29-1,TRBJ2-3,TGCAGCGTTGGGGCTAGCGTAAGCACAGATACGCAGTATTTT,CSVGASVSTDTQYF
TRBD1,-,TRBV24-1,TRBJ1-5,TGTGCCACCAGTGATTCATCAGGGGGCGTAAAGCCCCAGCATTTT,CATSDSSGGVKPQHF
-,few,TRBV10-3,TRBJ2-7,TGTGCCACCTCGGGGCCTAACAGAAACGAGCAGTACTTC,CATSGPNRNEQYF